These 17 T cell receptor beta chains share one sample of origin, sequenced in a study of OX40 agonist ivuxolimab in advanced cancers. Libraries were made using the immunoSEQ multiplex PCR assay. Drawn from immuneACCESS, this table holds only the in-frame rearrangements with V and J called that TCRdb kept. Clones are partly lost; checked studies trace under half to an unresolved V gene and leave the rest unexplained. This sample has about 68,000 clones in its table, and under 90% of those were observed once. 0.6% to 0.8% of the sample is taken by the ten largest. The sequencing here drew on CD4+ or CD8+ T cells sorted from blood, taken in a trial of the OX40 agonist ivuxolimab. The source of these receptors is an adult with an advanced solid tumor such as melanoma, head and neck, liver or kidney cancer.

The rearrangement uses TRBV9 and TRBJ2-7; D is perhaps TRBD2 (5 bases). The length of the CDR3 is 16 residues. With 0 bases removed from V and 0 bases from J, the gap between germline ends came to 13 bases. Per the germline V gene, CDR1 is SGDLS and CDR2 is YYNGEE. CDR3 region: CASSVGEGQSSYEQYF. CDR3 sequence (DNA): TGTGCCAGCAGCGTAGGCGAGGGTCAAAGCTCCTACGAGCAGTACTTC.

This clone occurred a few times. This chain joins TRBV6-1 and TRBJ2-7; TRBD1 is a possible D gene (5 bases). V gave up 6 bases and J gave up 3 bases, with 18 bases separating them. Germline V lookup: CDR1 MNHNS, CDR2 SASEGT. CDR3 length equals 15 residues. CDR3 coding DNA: TGTGCCAGCAGGACAGTCCGGAGCAACCTCTACGAGCAGTACTTC. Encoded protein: CASRTVRSNLYEQYF.

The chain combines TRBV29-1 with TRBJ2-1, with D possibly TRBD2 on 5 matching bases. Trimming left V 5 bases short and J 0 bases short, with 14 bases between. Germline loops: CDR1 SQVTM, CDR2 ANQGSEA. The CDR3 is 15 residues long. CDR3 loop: CSVSGLKSSYNEQFF. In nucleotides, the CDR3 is TGCAGCGTTTCAGGACTGAAGAGCTCCTACAATGAGCAGTTCTTC.

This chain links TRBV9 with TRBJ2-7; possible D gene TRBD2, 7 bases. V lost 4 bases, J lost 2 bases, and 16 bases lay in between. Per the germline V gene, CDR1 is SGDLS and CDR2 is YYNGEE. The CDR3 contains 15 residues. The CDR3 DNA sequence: TGTGCCAGCAGCCCGGGGGGCAGGACCGCCTACGAGCAGTACTTC. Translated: CASSPGGRTAYEQYF.

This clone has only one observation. Here the CDR3 reads CSASGRKMAFF. The CDR3 nucleotides read TGCAGTGCTTCGGGCCGTAAGATGGCTTTCTTT. The chain is built from TRBV20-1 and TRBJ1-1; the D is unclear. The V and J ends lost 5 bases and 11 bases respectively, with 15 bases between them. The CDR3 totals 11 residues. Germline CDR1 is DFQATT and CDR2 is SNEGSKA (reference sequence).

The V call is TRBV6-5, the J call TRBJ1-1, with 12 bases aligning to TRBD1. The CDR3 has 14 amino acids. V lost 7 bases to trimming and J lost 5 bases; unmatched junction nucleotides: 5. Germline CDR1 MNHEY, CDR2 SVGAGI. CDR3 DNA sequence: TGTGCCAGCAAGGGACAGGGGGCTAATACTGAAGCTTTCTTT. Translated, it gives CASKGQGANTEAFF.

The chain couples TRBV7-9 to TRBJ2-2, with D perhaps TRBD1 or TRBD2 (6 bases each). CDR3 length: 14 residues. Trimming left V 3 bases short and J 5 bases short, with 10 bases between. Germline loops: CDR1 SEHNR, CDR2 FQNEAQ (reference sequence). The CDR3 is CASSLWGATGELFF. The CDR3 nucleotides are TGTGCCAGCAGCTTGTGGGGGGCTACCGGGGAGCTGTTTTTT.

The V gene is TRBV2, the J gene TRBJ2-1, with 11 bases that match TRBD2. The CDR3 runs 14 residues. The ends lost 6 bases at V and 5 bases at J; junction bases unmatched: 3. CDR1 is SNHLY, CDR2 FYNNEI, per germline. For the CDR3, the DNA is TGTGCCAGCAGACGACTAGCGGGAAACAATGAGCAGTTCTTC. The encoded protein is CASRRLAGNNEQFF.

The CDR3 spells CASSLSSGLQETQYF. DNA for the CDR3: TGCGCCAGCAGCTTGAGTAGTGGGCTACAAGAGACCCAGTACTTC. The chain carries TRBV5-1 and TRBJ2-5, with D unresolved. Germline CDR1 and CDR2: SGHRS and YFSETQ. Trimming left V 1 base short and J 2 bases short, with 12 bases between. The CDR3 has 15 residues.

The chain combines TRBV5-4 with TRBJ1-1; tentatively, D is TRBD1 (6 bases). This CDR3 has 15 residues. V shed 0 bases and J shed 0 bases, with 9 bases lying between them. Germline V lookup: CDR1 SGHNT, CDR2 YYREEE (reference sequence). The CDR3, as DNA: TGTGCCAGCAGCTTGGCGCAGGGGATGAACACTGAAGCTTTCTTT. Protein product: CASSLAQGMNTEAFF. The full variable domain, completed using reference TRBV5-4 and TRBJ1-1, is ETGVTQSPTHLIKTRGQQVTLRCSSQSGHNTVSWYQQALGQGPQFIFQYYREEENGRGNFPPRFSGLQFPNYSSELNVNALELDDSALYLCASSLAQGMNTEAFFGQGTRLTVV.

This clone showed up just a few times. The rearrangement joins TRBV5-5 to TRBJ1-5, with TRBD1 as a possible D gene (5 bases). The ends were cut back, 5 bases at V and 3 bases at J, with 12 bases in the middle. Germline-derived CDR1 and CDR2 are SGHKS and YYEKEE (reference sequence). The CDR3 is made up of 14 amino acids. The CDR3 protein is CASRMDISNQPQHF. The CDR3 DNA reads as TGTGCCAGCAGGATGGACATTTCCAATCAGCCCCAGCATTTT.

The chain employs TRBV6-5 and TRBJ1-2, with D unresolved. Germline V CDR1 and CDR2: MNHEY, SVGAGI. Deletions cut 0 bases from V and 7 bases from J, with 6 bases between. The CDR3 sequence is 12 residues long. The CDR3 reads CASSYSLGGYTF. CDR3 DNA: TGTGCCAGCAGTTACTCCCTGGGTGGCTACACCTTC.

CDR3 sequence (DNA): TGTGCCAGCAGCTTGCGCCGGACAGGACACACTGAAGCTTTCTTT. Its protein is CASSLRRTGHTEAFF. This chain links TRBV7-2 with TRBJ1-1; 7 bases line up with TRBD1. The CDR3 is 15 residues long. The germline V gene has CDR1 SGHTA and CDR2 FQGNSA. V trimming: 3 bases; J trimming: 3 bases; junction bases outside the gene matches: 7.

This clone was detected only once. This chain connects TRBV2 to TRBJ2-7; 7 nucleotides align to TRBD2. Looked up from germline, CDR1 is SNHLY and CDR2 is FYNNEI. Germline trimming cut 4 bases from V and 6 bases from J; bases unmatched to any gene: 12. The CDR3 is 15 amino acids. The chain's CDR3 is CASSVLGGLGGEQYF. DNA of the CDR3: TGTGCCAGCAGTGTATTGGGAGGACTAGGCGGCGAGCAGTACTTC.

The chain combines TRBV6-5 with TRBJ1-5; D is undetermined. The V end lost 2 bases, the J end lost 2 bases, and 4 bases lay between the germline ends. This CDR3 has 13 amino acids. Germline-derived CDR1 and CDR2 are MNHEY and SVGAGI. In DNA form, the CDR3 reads TGTGCCAGCAGTTACATGGGCAATCAGCCCCAGCATTTT. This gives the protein CASSYMGNQPQHF.

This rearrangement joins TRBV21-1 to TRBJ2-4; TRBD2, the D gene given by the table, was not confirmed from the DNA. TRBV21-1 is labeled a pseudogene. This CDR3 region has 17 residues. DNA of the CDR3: TGTGCCAGCAGCAAAGACCCATGCGGGGGCCCCAAAAACATTCAGTACTTC. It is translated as CASSKDPCGGPKNIQYF.

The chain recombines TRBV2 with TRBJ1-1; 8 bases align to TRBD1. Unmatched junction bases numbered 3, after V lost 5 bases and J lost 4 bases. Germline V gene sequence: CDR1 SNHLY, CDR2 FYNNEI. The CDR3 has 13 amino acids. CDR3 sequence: CASSTGGGTEAFF. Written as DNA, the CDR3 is TGTGCCAGCAGTACAGGGGGTGGCACTGAAGCTTTCTTT.